This T cell receptor (beta chain) originates from a study of T cells after yellow fever vaccination. Study overall: Preparation of the low-cell-number fractions used SMART-Seq v4 Ultra Low Input.

MiXCR was run by TCRdb on the 5' RACE reads, yielding one entry per CDR3 protein. The sample shows about 75,000 distinct CDR3 sequences, approximately 7.3% of them seen only once. CDR1 is DFQATT, CDR2 SNEGSKA, per germline (reference sequence). The CDR3 runs 15 residues. V dropped 0 bases and J dropped 2; count of bases not matched to a gene: 2. Overall study results and limits: Reappearance after the booster was observed for most primary-vaccination clones (roughly 95% CD4, approximately 90% CD8). Abundant contaminating clonotypes from the bulk population could appear in FACS-sorted repertoires.

Ten or more counts support this clonotype. Its antigen is unknown. The specimen was CD8+ T cells sorted from PBMCs, collected approximately 11 days after the first yellow fever vaccination. The V call is TRBV20-1, the J call TRBJ2-1; 9 nucleotides line up with TRBD2. This sequence originates from a man aged 18 to 29 who received the YFV17D yellow fever vaccine. CDR3 loop: CSARDSGGPYNEQFF. The CDR3 DNA is TGCAGTGCTAGAGATAGCGGGGGACCCTACAATGAGCAGTTCTTC.